What follows are 20 T cell receptor beta chains derived from one specimen sequenced in a study of OX40 agonist ivuxolimab in advanced cancers. The data were produced by immunoSEQ multiplex PCR, yet TCRdb's version contains in-frame clones alone and is incomplete. The sample carries about 87,000 clones, 75% to 90% recorded once. The sample was CD4+ or CD8+ T cells sorted from blood, taken in a trial of the OX40 agonist ivuxolimab. These receptors all stem from an adult with an advanced solid tumor such as melanoma, head and neck, liver or kidney cancer.

CDR3 nucleotide sequence: TGTGCCAGCAGCTCGACTAGCGGGGACCTCGGGACCCAGTACTTC. It specifies CASSSTSGDLGTQYF. The chain employs TRBV11-1 and TRBJ2-5, with 11 bases lining up with TRBD2. V lost 4 bases, J lost 7 bases, and 8 bases stayed unmatched. This CDR3 is built from 15 residues. Germline V gene lookup returns CDR1 SGHAT and CDR2 FQDESV (reference sequence).

The chain couples TRBV6-5 to TRBJ1-1; tentatively, D is TRBD1 (5 bases). Trimming took off 0 bases at V and 3 bases at J, with 8 bases between the two ends. The length of the CDR3 is 14 residues. Germline assignment: CDR1 MNHEY and CDR2 SVGAGI. CDR3 region: CASSYSAGDTEAFF. The CDR3 DNA reads TGTGCCAGCAGTTACTCGGCGGGGGACACTGAAGCTTTCTTT.

The rearrangement links TRBV12-5 to TRBJ1-2; the D gene is possibly TRBD1 (6 bases). The CDR3 length is 16 residues. CDR1 is LGHNT and CDR2 is FRNRAP in the germline V gene. V was trimmed by 7 bases and J by 3 bases, leaving 21 bases between them. The CDR3, as DNA: TGTGCTAGTGCTCCCCGGCTGGGGGCAGGGGACTATGGCTACACCTTC. Translation: CASAPRLGAGDYGYTF.

The chain has TRBV5-6 and TRBJ2-7; 11 positions match TRBD1. The J segment lost 6 bases and the V segment lost 4 bases, leaving 9 bases of the junction unmatched. The CDR3 spans 15 residues. The germline CDR1 and CDR2 sequences are SGHDT and YYEEEE. CDR3 amino acids: CASSHRGTGGLEQYF. The CDR3, as DNA: TGTGCCAGCAGCCACAGGGGGACAGGGGGTCTCGAGCAGTACTTC.

The chain uses TRBV7-9 and TRBJ2-3, with D possibly TRBD2 on 6 matching bases. Germline values: CDR1 SEHNR, CDR2 FQNEAQ (reference sequence). Trimming took 3 bases from V and 8 from J, leaving 9 bases between them. The CDR3 contains 12 residues. CDR3 loop: CASSLREVTQYF. The CDR3, as DNA: TGTGCCAGCAGCTTGAGGGAGGTTACGCAGTATTTT.

The CDR3 DNA follows: TGTGCCAGCAGCTTAGGGACAGGGTCCGTAGTCCATCAGCCCCAGCATTTT. Its protein is CASSLGTGSVVHQPQHF. The genes are TRBV7-9 and TRBJ1-5; 8 bases are a match to TRBD1. The CDR3 covers 17 residues. Unmatched junction bases numbered 10, after V lost 1 base and J lost 5 bases. CDR1 is SEHNR and CDR2 is FQNEAQ in the germline V gene (reference sequence).

The chain combines TRBV9 with TRBJ2-3; no reliable D call. CDR1 is SGDLS and CDR2 is YYNGEE in the germline V gene. Trimming stripped 0 bases from V and 0 bases from J, with 8 bases between. This CDR3 is built from 15 residues. CDR3 sequence: CASSVGGSSTDTQYF. The CDR3 region has the DNA TGTGCCAGCAGCGTAGGAGGTAGCAGCACAGATACGCAGTATTTT.

V is TRBV30 and J is TRBJ1-5; D not resolved. CDR1 GTSNPN and CDR2 SVGIG come from the germline V gene (reference sequence). The CDR3 sequence is 12 residues long. V was shortened by 3 bases and J by 4 bases, with 7 bases between the two germline ends. In DNA form, the CDR3 reads TGTGCCTGGAGCACCGGGAATCAGCCCCAGCATTTT. Translating gives CAWSTGNQPQHF.

This clone was counted between two and nine times. The chain carries TRBV9 and TRBJ1-1; D is uncertain. CDR3 length: 12 residues. V lost 2 bases, J lost 3 bases, and 5 bases lay in between. Germline V gene lookup returns CDR1 SGDLS and CDR2 YYNGEE. CDR3 nucleotide sequence: TGTGCCAGCAGCGTGCAGGACACTGAAGCTTTCTTT. This codes for CASSVQDTEAFF.

The J gene is TRBJ1-1, the V gene TRBV5-4; 9 bases agree with TRBD1. The CDR3 runs 15 residues. Per germline, CDR1 SGHNT and CDR2 YYREEE (reference sequence). Trimming cost V 3 bases and J 3 bases; bases outside gene matches: 6. The CDR3 region has the DNA TGTGCCAGCAGCTCTAGGACAGGGGCGGACACTGAAGCTTTCTTT. It yields the protein CASSSRTGADTEAFF.

The CDR3, as DNA: TGTGCCAGTAGTCGGATACCGGGACAGCAAGAGACCCAGTACTTC. Protein sequence: CASSRIPGQQETQYF. The rearrangement uses TRBV19 and TRBJ2-5; TRBD1 aligns across 7 bases. The V and J ends lost 5 bases and 2 bases, in that order; junction bases with no gene match: 8. Germline V gene data show CDR1 as LNHDA and CDR2 as SQIVND (reference sequence). This CDR3 is 15 amino acids long.

The rearrangement uses TRBV21-1 and TRBJ1-4; TRBD1, the D gene given by the table, was not confirmed from the DNA. TRBV21-1 constitutes a pseudogene. The CDR3 contains 15 residues. The chain's CDR3 is CASSKTGGSNEKLFF. In DNA form, the CDR3 reads TGTGCCAGCAGCAAAACAGGGGGTTCAAATGAAAAACTGTTTTTT.

This chain links TRBV9 with TRBJ1-6, with 8 bases that match TRBD1. V was pared by 4 bases and J by 7 bases, with 7 bases of the junction left unmatched. The CDR3 length is 15 residues. Germline V lookup: CDR1 SGDLS, CDR2 YYNGEE. This CDR3 is CASSPGQGKNSPLHF. The CDR3 DNA reads as TGTGCCAGCAGCCCTGGACAGGGTAAAAATTCACCCCTCCACTTT.

This clone was observed a single time. This chain uses TRBV5-8 with TRBJ1-1; D gene unclear. The germline V gene encodes CDR1 SGHTS and CDR2 YDEGEE. This CDR3 is 14 amino acids long. With 4 bases removed from V and 0 bases from J, the gap between germline ends came to 10 bases. The CDR3 DNA reads as TGTGCCAGCAGCGCATCCATTATGAACACTGAAGCTTTCTTT. It encodes CASSASIMNTEAFF. Variable domain in full (rest from reference TRBV5-8 and TRBJ1-1): EAGVTQSPTHLIKTRGQQATLRCSPISGHTSVYWYQQALGLGLQFLLWYDEGEERNRGNFPPRFSGRQFPNYSSELNVNALELEDSALYLCASSASIMNTEAFFGQGTRLTVV.

The chain combines TRBV18 with TRBJ1-1, with 9 bases identical to TRBD1. The germline V gene encodes CDR1 KGHSH and CDR2 LQKENI. The ends lost 3 bases at V and 10 bases at J; junction bases unmatched: 6. The CDR3 has 13 amino acids. The chain's CDR3 is CASSPGDRDVAFF. In DNA, the CDR3 is TGTGCCAGCTCACCGGGGGACAGGGACGTAGCTTTCTTT. The full variable domain, in which reference TRBV18 and TRBJ1-1 provide the parts outside the CDR3, is NAGVMQNPRHLVRRRGQEARLRCSPMKGHSHVYWYRQLPEEGLKFMVYLQKENIIDESGMPKERFSAEFPKEGPSILRIQQVVRGDSAAYFCASSPGDRDVAFFGQGTRLTVV.

The chain couples TRBV5-1 to TRBJ2-5; a possible D gene is TRBD2 (6 bases). This CDR3 contains 16 residues. V dropped 1 base and J dropped 4 bases, with 17 bases sitting between them. Germline CDR1 is SGHRS and CDR2 is YFSETQ. This CDR3 is CASSLFGSGGGETQYF. Written as DNA, the CDR3 is TGCGCCAGCAGCTTGTTCGGGTCCGGGGGAGGAGAGACCCAGTACTTC.

This clone was recorded once. The CDR3 is CASSESGQTHGYEQYF. CDR3 coding DNA: TGTGCCAGCAGTGAAAGCGGCCAGACCCACGGGTACGAGCAGTACTTC. The chain recombines TRBV6-1 with TRBJ2-7; perhaps TRBD2 as D (5 bases). The V end was cut by 2 bases, the J end by 4 bases, with 18 bases between. The germline CDR1 and CDR2 sequences are MNHNS and SASEGT. This CDR3 region has 16 residues.

The genes are TRBV5-1 and TRBJ2-2; no clear D gene. The germline V and J ends were trimmed by 5 bases and 2 bases, with 10 bases remaining between them. CDR1 is SGHRS, CDR2 YFSETQ, per germline. This CDR3 comprises 14 residues. The DNA for the CDR3 is TGCGCCAGCAGTCCGATAGAAAACACCGGGGAGCTGTTTTTT. This encodes CASSPIENTGELFF.

The V and J genes are TRBV5-1 and TRBJ2-2; D is ambiguous. The ends were cut back, 0 bases at V and 4 bases at J, with 10 bases in the middle. The CDR3 totals 15 residues. Germline V gene data show CDR1 as SGHRS and CDR2 as YFSETQ. DNA for the CDR3: TGCGCCAGCAGCTTGGAGACCGTGGGCACCGGGGAGCTGTTTTTT. It encodes CASSLETVGTGELFF.

Turning to this clone: Distinct nucleotide sequences in the sample also encode this CDR3. The gene calls are TRBV14 and TRBJ2-3; perhaps TRBD1 as D (5 bases). The V and J ends lost 4 bases and 5 bases respectively, with 7 bases between them. Germline CDR1 SGHDN, CDR2 FVKESK. This CDR3 has 12 residues. CDR3: CASSPGQDTQYF. The CDR3 nucleotides are TGTGCCAGCAGCCCAGGACAAGATACGCAGTATTTT.